This T cell receptor (beta chain) appears in the sequencing data of a study of glioma-infiltrating T cells after dendritic cell vaccination. The CDR3 spans 17 residues. V lost 1 base, J lost 3 bases, and 7 bases stayed unmatched. Germline CDR1 is MNHNS and CDR2 is SASEGT. Primers: 60 V beta forward and 13 J beta reverse. Data came from immunoSEQ multiplex PCR; TCRdb stores just in-frame clones and leaves some out. The sample carries roughly 100,000 clones, roughly four fifths recorded once. This TCR was recovered from a human donor with glioblastoma. The chain combines TRBV6-1 with TRBJ2-5; the match to TRBD1 covers 11 bases. The specimen comprised blood, sampled before dendritic cell vaccination. Here the CDR3 reads CASSEGTGGTRKETQYF. The DNA of the CDR3 is TGTGCCAGCAGTGAAGGGACAGGGGGCACGCGGAAAGAGACCCAGTACTTC.